The text below deals with one T cell receptor beta chain. Primers included in the PCR were 60 Vbeta and 13 Jbeta primers. Produced via immunoSEQ multiplex PCR; TCRdb's table is partial and in-frame only. Of some 140,000 clones in the sample, under 80% are singletons; the top ten hold around 9.1%. The source of the sample is a study of cytomegalovirus exposure and HLA in healthy donors. Germline lookup yields CDR1 SQVTM and CDR2 ANQGSEA. V lost 3 bases and J 5 bases, leaving 11 bases between the germline ends. The CDR3 covers 13 residues. Sequenced material: PBMCs. V and J are TRBV29-1 and TRBJ1-5, with D unclear. The TCR sequence derives from a woman between 50 and 59 years old in good health and CMV-seropositive. The CDR3 protein is CSVEAGDDQPQHF. In nucleotides, the CDR3 is TGCAGCGTTGAGGCCGGGGATGATCAGCCCCAGCATTTT.